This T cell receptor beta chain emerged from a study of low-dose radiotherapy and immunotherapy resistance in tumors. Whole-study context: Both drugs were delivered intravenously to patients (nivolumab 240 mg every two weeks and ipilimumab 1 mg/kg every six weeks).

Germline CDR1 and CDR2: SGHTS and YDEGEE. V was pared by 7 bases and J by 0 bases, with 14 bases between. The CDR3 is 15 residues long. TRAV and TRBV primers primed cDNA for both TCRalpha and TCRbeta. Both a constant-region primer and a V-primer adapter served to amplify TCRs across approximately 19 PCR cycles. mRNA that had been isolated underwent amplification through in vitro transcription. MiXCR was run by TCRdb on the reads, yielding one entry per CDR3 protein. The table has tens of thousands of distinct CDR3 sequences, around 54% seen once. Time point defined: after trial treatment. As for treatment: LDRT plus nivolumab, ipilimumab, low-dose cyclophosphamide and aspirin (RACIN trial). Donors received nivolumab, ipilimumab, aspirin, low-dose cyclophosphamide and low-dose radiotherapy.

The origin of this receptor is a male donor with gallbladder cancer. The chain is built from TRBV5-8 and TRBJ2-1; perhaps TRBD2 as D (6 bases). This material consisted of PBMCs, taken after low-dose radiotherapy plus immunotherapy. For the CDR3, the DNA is TGTGCCAGCGGACCCAGCGGGCCCTCCTACAATGAGCAGTTCTTC. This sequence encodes CASGPSGPSYNEQFF.